This record covers a single TCR beta chain. The antigen is undetermined. The data derive from a study of response to subunit inactivated influenza vaccine. TCRdb re-analysed the RT-PCR reads in MiXCR, keeping a single row per CDR3 protein. This sample has about 300,000 distinct CDR3 sequences; 22% occur once, and the top ten carry 9% to 12%. The J segment lost 0 bases and the V segment lost 1 base, leaving 9 bases of the junction unmatched. The CDR3 totals 17 residues. Germline assignment: CDR1 DFQATT and CDR2 SNEGSKA (reference sequence). Whole-study results and caveats: Authors suggested few new T cells are recruited by each seasonal influenza vaccination.

This sample comprised PBMCs from blood, obtained around 22 months after vaccination. The receptor was derived from a man in his fifties or sixties who received an inactivated influenza vaccine. The rearrangement joins TRBV20-1 to TRBJ2-3, with 8 bases identical to TRBD2. This chain's CDR3 is CSARAVPGTRSTDTQYF. The DNA of the CDR3 is TGCAGTGCTAGAGCCGTTCCCGGGACTAGAAGCACAGATACGCAGTATTTT.